This T cell receptor beta chain derives from a study of blood T cells in healthy people across ages (dated by TCRdb to 2014 to 2015). Regarding the research as a whole: Template switching captured roughly one uniquely barcoded TCR beta cDNA molecule per two T cells in model experiments. The study measured age-related changes in TCR beta repertoire diversity using deep sequencing normalized with unique cDNA molecular identifiers. The donors were divided into four age groups: young (average around 16 years), middle-aged (about 39), aged (approximately 62) and long-lived (82). To avoid experimental bias, donors of different ages were distributed randomly across sequencing lanes. For two donors (one aged 18 to 29 and one aged 80 or older), the study analyzed two additional independent replicas of 1 million unique cDNA reads from the same blood draw. General study outcomes and caveats: Donor CMV infection status was unknown, potentially confounding age-related changes in expanded clonotypes. Estimates of total diversity based on one million sequenced T cells were regarded as lower bounds and as underestimates. As age increased, observed TCR beta diversity per million T cells dropped in a roughly linear way, and a significant reduction was already evident by age around 41. Because profiling used bulk unsorted PBMCs, naive and antigen-experienced compartments could not be compared conclusively. Observed TCR beta diversity correlated strongly with the percentage of naive T cells measured by flow cytometry. The long-lived group showed more naive CD4+ T cells, fewer expanded clones and increased TCR diversity than the aged group, suggesting age selection.

Donors were a few dozen systemically healthy Caucasian individuals from Russia aged about 6 to 100 years. Approximately 9.3 milliliters of peripheral blood were collected from each donor into EDTA-treated Vacutainer tubes. Ficoll-Paque density-gradient centrifugation was used to isolate PBMCs, with at least 6.5 million per sample. Trizol reagent was used to extract total RNA from PBMCs, with at least 5.5 micrograms per sample. For every donor, flow cytometry on a PBMC aliquot measured the percentage of naive CD45RAhigh/CD27high T cells. CDR1 and CDR2 are read off the germline V gene as SGHRS and YFSETQ. From V the trimming removes 4 bases and from J it removes 0 bases, while the gene matches leave 4 bases of the junction unaccounted for. Including cysteine and phenylalanine, the CDR3 has 15 amino acids. The sequence is cut down to CDR3 DNA, 45 bases in frame from base 1. Receptor libraries were prepared by 5' RACE. Sequencing was carried out with an Illumina HiSeq 2500. A second PCR of about 6 to 11 cycles was performed with a sample-barcoded 5' primer and a J-beta primer mix. Each TCR beta cDNA molecule received a unique molecular identifier from a template-switch 5' adaptor carrying 12 random nucleotides. Each sample yielded at least 2.5 million CDR3-containing paired-end reads. First-strand cDNA synthesis was performed from all RNA using the Mint cDNA synthesis kit, with priming by a TRBC-specific oligonucleotide. After uracil-DNA glycosylase treatment, a first 18-cycle PCR used universal primers M1SS and BC2_uni_R on all cDNA. Regarding the original processing steps: For normalization, 1 million high-quality reads, each with a distinct molecular identifier, were randomly selected from each sample. Instead of being binned into consensus sequences, reads that shared molecular identifiers were thrown out. MiTCR, set to a Q25 quality threshold and the strictest error-elimination algorithm, was used for CDR3 identification, clonotype clustering and error correction. A nonparametric unseen species model using Euler transformation provided a lower-bound estimate of total TCR beta diversity. TCRdb reprocessed the public reads (quality trimming at Q25 with fastp, clone calling with MiXCR) and kept in-frame beta chains. When rows share a CDR3 protein, they turn into one entry using the most common DNA and genes. These V and J calls are TCRdb output, not the study's own analysis. Here the sample has over 600,000 distinct CDR3 sequences; 45% to 70% occur a single time. More than 25% of the sample rests with the top ten.

Points on this clonotype: No cognate antigen has been identified for it. Base qualities are not recorded, but no much larger clone differs from it by a single base.

The sample comprised blood. This TCR was sampled from a man aged 40-55 years in good health. The rearranged chain carries TRBV5-1 and TRBJ1-1; the junction holds 9 bases that match TRBD1. The DNA is TGCGCCAGCAGCCCGGACAGGGGAATGAACACTGAAGCTTTCTTT. It encodes CASSPDRGMNTEAFF.